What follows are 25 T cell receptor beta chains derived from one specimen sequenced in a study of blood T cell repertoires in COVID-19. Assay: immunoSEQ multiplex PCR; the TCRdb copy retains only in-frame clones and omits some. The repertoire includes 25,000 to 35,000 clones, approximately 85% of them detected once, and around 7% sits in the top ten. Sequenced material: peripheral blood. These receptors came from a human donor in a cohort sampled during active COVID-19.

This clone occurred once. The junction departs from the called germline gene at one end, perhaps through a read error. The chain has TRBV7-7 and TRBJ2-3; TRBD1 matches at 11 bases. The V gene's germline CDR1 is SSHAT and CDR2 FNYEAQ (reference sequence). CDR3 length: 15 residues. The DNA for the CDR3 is TGTGCTAGCAGCTTAAGGACAGGGGGCATCGATACGCAGTATTTT. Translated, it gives CASSLRTGGIDTQYF.

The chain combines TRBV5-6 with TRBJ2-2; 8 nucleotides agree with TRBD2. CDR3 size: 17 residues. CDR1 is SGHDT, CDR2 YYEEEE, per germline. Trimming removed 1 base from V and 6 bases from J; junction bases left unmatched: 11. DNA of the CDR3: TGTGCCAGCAGCTTGTTTGAGCGGGAGATTCTAGCCGGGGAGCTGTTTTTT. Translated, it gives CASSLFEREILAGELFF.

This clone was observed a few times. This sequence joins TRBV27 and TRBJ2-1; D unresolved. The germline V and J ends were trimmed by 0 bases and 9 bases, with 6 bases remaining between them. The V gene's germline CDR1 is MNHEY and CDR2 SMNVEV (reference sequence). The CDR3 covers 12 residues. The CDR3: CASSLSPGEQFF. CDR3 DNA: TGTGCCAGCAGTTTATCGCCCGGTGAGCAGTTCTTC.

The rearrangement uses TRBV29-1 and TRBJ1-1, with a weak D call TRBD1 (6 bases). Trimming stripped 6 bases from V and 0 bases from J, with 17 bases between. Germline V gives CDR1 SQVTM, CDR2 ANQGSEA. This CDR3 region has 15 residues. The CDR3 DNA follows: TGCAGCGTGATACTCGGGACAAAGATGAACACTGAAGCTTTCTTT. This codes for CSVILGTKMNTEAFF.

DNA of the CDR3: TGTGCCATCAGTAGACAGGAGCAGGACACTGAAGCTTTCTTT. Its translation: CAISRQEQDTEAFF. The chain uses TRBV10-3 and TRBJ1-1, with D possibly being TRBD1 (6 bases). Germline V lookup: CDR1 ENHRY, CDR2 SYGVKD. This CDR3 is 14 amino acids long. Trimming shortened V by 5 bases and J by 3 bases, and 13 bases separated the two germline ends.

The CDR3 region is CASASWSNNSPLHF. The CDR3 coding sequence is TGTGCCAGCGCCTCATGGAGTAATAATTCACCCCTCCACTTT. This chain uses TRBV7-9 with TRBJ1-6; D unclear. The CDR3 loop spans 14 amino acids. Germline V gives CDR1 SEHNR, CDR2 FQNEAQ (reference sequence). V shed 8 bases and J shed 5 bases, with 13 bases lying between them.

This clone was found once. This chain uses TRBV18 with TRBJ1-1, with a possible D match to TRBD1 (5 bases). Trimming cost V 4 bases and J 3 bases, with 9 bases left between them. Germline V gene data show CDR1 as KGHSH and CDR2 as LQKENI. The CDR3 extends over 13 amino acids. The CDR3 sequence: CASSQGWDTEAFF. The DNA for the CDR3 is TGTGCCAGCTCACAGGGGTGGGACACTGAAGCTTTCTTT.

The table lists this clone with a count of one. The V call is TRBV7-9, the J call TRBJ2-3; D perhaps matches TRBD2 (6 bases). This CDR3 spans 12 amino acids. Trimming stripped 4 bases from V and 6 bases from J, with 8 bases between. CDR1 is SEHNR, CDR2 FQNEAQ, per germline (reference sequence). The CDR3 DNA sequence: TGTGCCAGCAGCTGGGGGGTGGATACGCAGTATTTT. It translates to CASSWGVDTQYF.

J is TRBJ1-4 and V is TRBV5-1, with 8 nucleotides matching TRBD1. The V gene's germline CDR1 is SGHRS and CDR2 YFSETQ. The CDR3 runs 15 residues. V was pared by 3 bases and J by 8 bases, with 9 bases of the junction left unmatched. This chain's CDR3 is CASSSMTGATEKLFF. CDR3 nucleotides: TGCGCCAGCAGCTCAATGACAGGGGCGACAGAAAAACTGTTTTTT.

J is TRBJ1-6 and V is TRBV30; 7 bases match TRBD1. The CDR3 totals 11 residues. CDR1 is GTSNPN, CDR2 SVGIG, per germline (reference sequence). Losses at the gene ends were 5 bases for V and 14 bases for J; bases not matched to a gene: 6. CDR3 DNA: TGTGCCTGGTCACAGGGGTTAACCCTCCACTTT. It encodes CAWSQGLTLHF.

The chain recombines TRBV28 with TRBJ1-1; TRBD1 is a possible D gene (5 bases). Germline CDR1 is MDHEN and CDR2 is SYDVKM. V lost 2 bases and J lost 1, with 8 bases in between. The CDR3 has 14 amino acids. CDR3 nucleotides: TGTGCCAGCAGTTTAAGACAGCCGAACACTGAAGCTTTCTTT. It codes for CASSLRQPNTEAFF.

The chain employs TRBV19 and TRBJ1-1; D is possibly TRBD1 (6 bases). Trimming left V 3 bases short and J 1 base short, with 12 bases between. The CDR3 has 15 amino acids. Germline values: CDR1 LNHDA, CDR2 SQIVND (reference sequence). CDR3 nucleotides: TGTGCCAGTAGTATGGTAGGGACACCGAACACTGAAGCTTTCTTT. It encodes CASSMVGTPNTEAFF.

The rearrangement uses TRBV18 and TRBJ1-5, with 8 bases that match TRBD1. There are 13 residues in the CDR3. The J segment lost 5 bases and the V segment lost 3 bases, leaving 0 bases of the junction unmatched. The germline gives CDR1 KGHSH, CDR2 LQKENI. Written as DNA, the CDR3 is TGTGCCAGCTCACCGACAGGGGATCAGCCCCAGCATTTT. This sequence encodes CASSPTGDQPQHF. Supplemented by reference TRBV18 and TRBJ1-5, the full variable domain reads NAGVMQNPRHLVRRRGQEARLRCSPMKGHSHVYWYRQLPEEGLKFMVYLQKENIIDESGMPKERFSAEFPKEGPSILRIQQVVRGDSAAYFCASSPTGDQPQHFGDGTRLSIL.

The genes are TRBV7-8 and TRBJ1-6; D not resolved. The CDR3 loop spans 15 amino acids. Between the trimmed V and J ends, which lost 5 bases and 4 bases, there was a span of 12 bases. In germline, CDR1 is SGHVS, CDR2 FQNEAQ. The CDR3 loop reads CASSLGPVYNSPLHF. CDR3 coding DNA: TGTGCCAGCAGCCTGGGCCCTGTTTATAATTCACCCCTCCACTTT.

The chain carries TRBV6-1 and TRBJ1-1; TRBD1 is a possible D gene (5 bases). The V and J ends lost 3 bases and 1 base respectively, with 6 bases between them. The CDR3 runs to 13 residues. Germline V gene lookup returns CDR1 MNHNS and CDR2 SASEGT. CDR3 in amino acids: CASSDQGNTEAFF. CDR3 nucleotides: TGTGCCAGCAGTGACCAGGGGAACACTGAAGCTTTCTTT.

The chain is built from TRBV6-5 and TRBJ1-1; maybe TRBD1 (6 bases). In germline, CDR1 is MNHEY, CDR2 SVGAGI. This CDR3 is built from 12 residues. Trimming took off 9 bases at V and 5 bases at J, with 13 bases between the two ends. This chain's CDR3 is CASGGGLTEAFF. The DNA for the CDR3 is TGTGCCAGTGGGGGGGGGCTTACTGAAGCTTTCTTT.

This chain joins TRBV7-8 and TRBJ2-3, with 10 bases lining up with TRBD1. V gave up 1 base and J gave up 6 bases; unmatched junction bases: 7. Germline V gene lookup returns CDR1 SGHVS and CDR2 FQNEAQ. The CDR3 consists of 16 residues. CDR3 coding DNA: TGTGCCAGCAGCTTAGACAGGACAGGGGGAACGGATACGCAGTATTTT. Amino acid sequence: CASSLDRTGGTDTQYF.

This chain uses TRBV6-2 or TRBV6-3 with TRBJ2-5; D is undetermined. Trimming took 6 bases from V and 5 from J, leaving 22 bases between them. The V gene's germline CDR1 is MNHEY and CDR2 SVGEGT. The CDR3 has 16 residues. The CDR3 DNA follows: TGTGCCAGCAGCCTGTACGGGTCCACCAAAGGCGAGACCCAGTACTTC. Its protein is CASSLYGSTKGETQYF.

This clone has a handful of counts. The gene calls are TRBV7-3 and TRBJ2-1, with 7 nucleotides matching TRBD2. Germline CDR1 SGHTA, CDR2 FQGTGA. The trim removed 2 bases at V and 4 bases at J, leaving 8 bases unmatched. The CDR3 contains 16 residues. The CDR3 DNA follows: TGTGCCAGCAGCTTAGCGGGACCGCGGGGGTACAATGAGCAGTTCTTC. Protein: CASSLAGPRGYNEQFF.

The CDR3 sequence is CASSPTGLGPLFYSPLHF. In nucleotides, the CDR3 is TGCGCCAGCAGCCCGACAGGGTTGGGCCCTCTTTTCTATTCACCCCTCCACTTT. V usage is TRBV5-1 and J usage is TRBJ1-6; 7 bases align to TRBD1. The CDR3 spans 18 residues. V shed 4 bases and J 8 bases; nucleotides not matched to a gene: 18. Germline loops: CDR1 SGHRS, CDR2 YFSETQ.

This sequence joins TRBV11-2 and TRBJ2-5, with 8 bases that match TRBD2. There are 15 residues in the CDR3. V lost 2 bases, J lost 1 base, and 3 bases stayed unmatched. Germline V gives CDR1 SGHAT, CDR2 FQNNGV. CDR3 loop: CASSLSSGVQETQYF. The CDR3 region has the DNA TGTGCCAGCAGCTTAAGTAGCGGGGTCCAAGAGACCCAGTACTTC.

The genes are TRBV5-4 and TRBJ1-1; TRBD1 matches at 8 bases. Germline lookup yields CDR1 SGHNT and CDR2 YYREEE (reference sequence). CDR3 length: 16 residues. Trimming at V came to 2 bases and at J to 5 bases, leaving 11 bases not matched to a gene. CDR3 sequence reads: CASSLVQGALGTEAFF. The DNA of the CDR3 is TGTGCCAGCAGCTTAGTGCAGGGGGCTTTGGGGACTGAAGCTTTCTTT.

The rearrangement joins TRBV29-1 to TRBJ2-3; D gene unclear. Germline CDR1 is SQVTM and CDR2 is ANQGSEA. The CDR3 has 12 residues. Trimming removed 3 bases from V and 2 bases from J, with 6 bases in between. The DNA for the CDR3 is TGCAGCGTTGAGGCCAACACAGATACGCAGTATTTT. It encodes CSVEANTDTQYF.

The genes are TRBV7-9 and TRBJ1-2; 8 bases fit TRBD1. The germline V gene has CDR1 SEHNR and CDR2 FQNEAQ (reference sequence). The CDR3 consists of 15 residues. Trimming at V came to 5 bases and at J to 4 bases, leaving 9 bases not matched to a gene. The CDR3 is CASSLGQGTLYGYTF. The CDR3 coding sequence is TGTGCCAGCAGCCTCGGACAGGGAACCCTCTATGGCTACACCTTC.

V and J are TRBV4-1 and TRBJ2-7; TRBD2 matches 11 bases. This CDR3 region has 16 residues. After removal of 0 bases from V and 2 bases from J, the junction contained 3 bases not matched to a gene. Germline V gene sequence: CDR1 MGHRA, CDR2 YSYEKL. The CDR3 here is CASSQDVAGGPYEQYF. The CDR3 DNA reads TGCGCCAGCAGCCAAGATGTAGCGGGGGGGCCCTACGAGCAGTACTTC.